One sample yielded the 9 T cell receptor beta chains listed below, sequenced in a study of cytomegalovirus exposure and HLA in healthy donors. PCR was performed using 60 Vbeta and 13 Jbeta primers. Sequencing used immunoSEQ multiplex PCR; TCRdb keeps in-frame clones, though not all of them. The table records about 130,000 clones, just over 75% of them present only once. What was sequenced was PBMCs. All receptors come from a woman aged 50 to 60 in good health and CMV-seronegative.

The V call is TRBV19, the J call TRBJ2-2; maybe TRBD2 (6 bases). The germline V gene encodes CDR1 LNHDA and CDR2 SQIVND (reference sequence). The CDR3 spans 17 residues. The germline V and J ends were trimmed by 2 bases and 1 base, with 14 bases remaining between them. CDR3 sequence: CASSIPRDLLNTGELFF. CDR3 in DNA: TGTGCCAGTAGTATACCCCGGGACTTGCTGAACACCGGGGAGCTGTTTTTT.

This clone occurred once. The chain uses TRBV5-1 and TRBJ2-7; no reliable D call. The V gene's germline CDR1 is SGHRS and CDR2 YFSETQ. CDR3 size: 15 residues. Trimming shortened V by 0 bases and J by 4 bases, and 14 bases separated the two germline ends. CDR3 nucleotide sequence: TGCGCCAGCAGCTTGGAAGGCCTAAGCGAATACGAGCAGTACTTC. Its translation: CASSLEGLSEYEQYF.

The chain recombines TRBV28 with TRBJ2-7; 10 bases agree with TRBD2. CDR1 and CDR2 (germline): MDHEN, SYDVKM. V lost 4 bases to trimming and J lost 0 bases; unmatched junction nucleotides: 21. This CDR3 has 21 residues. CDR3 sequence (DNA): TGTGCCAGCAGTTCCTCACCCCGGGGGAGCGGGAGGGTACGAAGCTCCTACGAGCAGTACTTC. Translating gives CASSSSPRGSGRVRSSYEQYF.

The V and J genes are TRBV6-1 and TRBJ2-7, with D perhaps TRBD2 (6 bases). Germline V CDR1 and CDR2: MNHNS, SASEGT. The V end was cut by 1 base, the J end by 10 bases, with 11 bases between. The CDR3 loop spans 12 amino acids. The CDR3, as DNA: TGTGCCAGCAGTGAAGTAGGAGGGACCCAGTACGTC. Residues: CASSEVGGTQYV.

V usage is TRBV30 and J usage is TRBJ2-1, with D tentatively TRBD2 (6 bases). The germline gives CDR1 GTSNPN, CDR2 SVGIG (reference sequence). The V end lost 3 bases, the J end lost 0 bases, and 15 bases lay between the germline ends. The CDR3 sequence is 16 residues long. The CDR3 sequence is CAWRSRDSSSYNEQFF. DNA of the CDR3: TGTGCCTGGAGATCCCGGGACTCTAGCTCCTACAATGAGCAGTTCTTC.

The rearrangement uses TRBV7-6 and TRBJ2-7; TRBD1 is a possible D gene (5 bases). The germline V gene encodes CDR1 SGHVS and CDR2 FNYEAQ. The CDR3 is 13 residues long. Trimming left V 5 bases short and J 5 bases short, with 13 bases between. The CDR3 sequence: CASSQGQINEQYF. In nucleotides, the CDR3 is TGTGCCAGCAGCCAAGGACAAATTAACGAGCAGTACTTC.

The chain couples TRBV10-3 to TRBJ2-1; TRBD1 agrees at 7 bases. The CDR3 extends over 15 amino acids. V lost 3 bases and J lost 8; bases outside the gene matches: 10. Germline V CDR1 and CDR2: ENHRY, SYGVKD. The chain's CDR3 is CAISEGQAEVDEQFF. The DNA of the CDR3 is TGTGCCATCAGTGAAGGACAGGCCGAAGTCGATGAGCAGTTCTTC.

V gene TRBV7-2 combines with J gene TRBJ1-4; 7 bases map to TRBD1. The CDR3 covers 14 residues. Trimming took 5 bases from V and 8 from J; bases not matched to a gene: 8. Germline V gives CDR1 SGHTA, CDR2 FQGNSA. The DNA for the CDR3 is TGTGCCAGCAGCCCAGGGCAGGGGGGCGAAAAACTGTTTTTT. The encoded protein is CASSPGQGGEKLFF.

The rearrangement joins TRBV28 to TRBJ2-7; D is undetermined. CDR1 MDHEN and CDR2 SYDVKM come from the germline V gene. This CDR3 contains 13 residues. Trimming took 5 bases from V and 2 from J, leaving 10 bases between them. The CDR3 region is CASSIGQTYEQYF. CDR3 in DNA: TGTGCCAGCAGTATTGGGCAGACCTACGAGCAGTACTTC.